A single T cell receptor beta chain is shown here with its context. What it binds is not known. The TCR beta CDR3 regions underwent amplification using RNA transcripts as the source. Carried out on the TCR CDR3, a first-round RT-PCR used the HTBI primer set. Each CDR3 protein is one row after TCRdb ran MiXCR on the multiplex PCR reads. The top ten clones hold 7.8% of a sample with 250,000 to 300,000 distinct CDR3 sequences, about an eighth of them seen once. These data are taken from a study of T cells in Graves' hyperthyroidism and ophthalmopathy. This CDR3 region has 14 residues. Germline CDR1 and CDR2: DFQATT and SNEGSKA (reference sequence). Trimming pared 6 bases from V and 8 bases from J, leaving 19 bases between. Uncontrolled infection, other autoimmune disease, pregnancy or lactation barred patients from enrollment. Whole-study findings and limits: Ophthalmopathy stood apart from stable hyperthyroidism in a 13 V-J model. For ophthalmopathy, model prediction preceded onset by a median approximately 6 months.

Sequenced input: blood. The gene calls are TRBV20-1 and TRBJ1-4; no clear D gene. The receptor comes from a woman in her twenties or thirties with Graves' hyperthyroidism that later progressed to Graves' ophthalmopathy. The CDR3 protein is CSAAVLGRGEKLFF. CDR3 DNA: TGCAGTGCCGCCGTGTTGGGTAGAGGGGAAAAACTGTTTTTT.